The rows below give T cell receptor beta chains drawn from one sample of a study of T cell repertoires in cytomegalovirus infection. TCRdb re-derived calls from the reads in MiXCR, one entry per CDR3 protein. Seen here are approximately 200,000 distinct CDR3 sequences, about 23% observed once, and the top ten hold about 20%. Sequenced: CD8+ T cells from PBMCs. Receptor source: a human donor in good health (CMV status not recorded). Some clones in this sample may be carry-over from other donors' samples. The CDR3 runs from the conserved cysteine through the conserved F or W. D genes are given only for firm matches. Expanded clones get a size class; other rows say once, few or many, or leave the size out.

.	.	TRBV29-1	TRBJ1-4	TGCAGCGTTACCGGGACAAGGGATGAAAAACTGTTTTTT	CSVTGTRDEKLFF
TRBD2	.	TRBV20-1	TRBJ2-2	TGCAGTGCTTTGACTAGCGATAGGAACACCGGGGAGCTGTTTTTT	CSALTSDRNTGELFF
TRBD2	few	TRBV6-7	TRBJ2-1	TGTGCCAGCAGTTCGACCCCCGGGACTAGCGGGAGCCGATCCTACAATGAGCAGTTCTTC	CASSSTPGTSGSRSYNEQFF
.	few	TRBV5-1	TRBJ1-5	TGCGCCAGCAGCCTGGAAGGTCCGTGGGCCCAGCATTTT	CASSLEGPWAQHF
.	.	TRBV28	TRBJ1-1	TGTGCCAGCAGTCCTTACGGGACCACTGAAGCTTTCTTT	CASSPYGTTEAFF
.	few	TRBV7-9	TRBJ1-2	TGTGCCAGCAGCTTAGACCCCTCAAATGGCTACACCTTC	CASSLDPSNGYTF
.	.	TRBV29-1	TRBJ1-2	TGCAGCGTTGCTCGAGAGGGGTACAGATATGGCTACACCTTC	CSVAREGYRYGYTF
.	few	TRBV14	TRBJ1-2	TGTGCCAGCAGCCAAGATAATTGGGCCACTCTTAACTATGGCTACACCTTC	CASSQDNWATLNYGYTF
TRBD1	.	TRBV10-3	TRBJ1-2	TGTGCCATCAGTGAGTCGACAGGGGACCTCTATGGCTACACCTTC	CAISESTGDLYGYTF
TRBD2	.	TRBV7-9	TRBJ2-5	TGTGCCAGCACCCCCCCCAGCGGGGGGCCGCAGGGAGAGACCCAGTACTTC	CASTPPSGGPQGETQYF
.	few	TRBV6-5	TRBJ2-1	TGTGCCAGCAGACCTAACTTAGGATCCTCCTACAATGAGCAGTTCTTC	CASRPNLGSSYNEQFF
TRBD2	.	TRBV28	TRBJ2-3	TGTGCCAGCGGGTGGGGACTAGCGACAGATACGCAGTATTTT	CASGWGLATDTQYF
TRBD1	.	TRBV24-1	TRBJ2-5	TGTGCCACCAGTGAGGGACAGGGTCAAGAGACCCAGTACTTC	CATSEGQGQETQYF
.	few	TRBV19	TRBJ1-5	TGTGCCAGTAGGTCGTGGGGGAATCAGCCCCAGCATTTT	CASRSWGNQPQHF
TRBD1	.	TRBV4-1	TRBJ2-1	TGCGCCAGCAGCCAAGATCAAAGGGGGCCGGGGAACTTC	CASSQDQRGPGNF
TRBD1	few	TRBV20-1	TRBJ2-7	TGCAGTGCTCTGACAGGGAGCTCCTACGAGCAGTACTTC	CSALTGSSYEQYF
.	.	TRBV10-3	TRBJ1-1	TGTGCCATCAGCGGGGGGGGGTTGGGTGACCCCGGGACTGAAGCTTTCTTT	CAISGGGLGDPGTEAFF
.	.	TRBV3-1	TRBJ2-7	TGTGCCAGCAGCCAAGACGGAGACAGCGTTTCCTACGAGCAGTACTTC	CASSQDGDSVSYEQYF
.	.	TRBV20-1	TRBJ2-1	TGTACCCCCGATGAGCAGTTCTTC	CTPDEQFF
TRBD2	many	TRBV7-8	TRBJ2-7	TGTGCCAGCAGCTTATTGAGCGGGGGGGCAACCTACGAGCAGTACTTC	CASSLLSGGATYEQYF
TRBD1	.	TRBV28	TRBJ2-7	TGTGCCAGCAGCCAACACAGGGGGAACGCCTACGAGCAGTACTTC	CASSQHRGNAYEQYF
.	many	TRBV7-2	TRBJ2-7	TGTGCCAGCAGCTTTAGCGGTAGGGGGGCCTGGTACGAGCAGTACTTC	CASSFSGRGAWYEQYF
.	many	TRBV7-6	TRBJ1-5	TGTGCCAGCAGCTTAGTAGGGAGCAATCAGCCCCAGCATTTT	CASSLVGSNQPQHF
TRBD1	.	TRBV14	TRBJ1-1	TGTGCCAGCAGCCAAGGGACAGGGGGCCGGGAAACTGAAGCTTTCTTT	CASSQGTGGRETEAFF
TRBD1	.	TRBV7-8	TRBJ2-2	TGTGCCAGCAGCTTAAACCCGGGACAGACCACCGGGGAGCTGTTTTTT	CASSLNPGQTTGELFF
TRBD1	few	TRBV2	TRBJ2-2	TGTGCCAGCAGTGAATTCGGGACAGGGCCCATCGGGGAGCTGTTTTTT	CASSEFGTGPIGELFF
.	.	TRBV7-9	TRBJ2-2	TGTGCCAGCAGCTCAGGACTGTACACCGGGGAGCTGTTTTTT	CASSSGLYTGELFF
.	.	TRBV28	TRBJ2-2	TGTGCCAGCATCAATGTGGGGAGGTTGGGCACCGGGGAGCTGTTTTTT	CASINVGRLGTGELFF
TRBD1	.	TRBV28	TRBJ1-1	TGTGCCAGCAGTCTAAGGACAGGGGGCCGAGCTTTCTTT	CASSLRTGGRAFF